The rows below give T cell receptor beta chains drawn from one sample of a study of T cells in Graves' hyperthyroidism and ophthalmopathy. MiXCR was run by TCRdb on the multiplex PCR reads, yielding one entry per CDR3 protein. The table lists 450,000 to 600,000 distinct CDR3 sequences, 12% to 15% of them singletons, with approximately 15% in the top ten. Sequences were obtained from blood. The receptor source for this set is a middle-aged woman with Graves' hyperthyroidism. Both conserved end residues are part of each CDR3. Some rows mark clone size as missing; the rest say once, few, many or name a class of expanded clone.

clone_size: -; j_call: TRBJ2-1; v_call: TRBV19; cdr3_aa: CASSIEREFDEQFF
clone_size: -; j_call: TRBJ1-2; v_call: TRBV12-3/TRBV12-4; cdr3_aa: CASSLAASYGYTF
clone_size: few; j_call: TRBJ1-1; v_call: TRBV29-1; cdr3_aa: CSGGSNTEAFF
clone_size: -; j_call: TRBJ1-1; v_call: TRBV5-1; cdr3_aa: CASSFSNSSAKRWTEAFF
clone_size: many; j_call: TRBJ1-1; v_call: TRBV5-1; cdr3_aa: CASTQDMNTEAFF
clone_size: many; j_call: TRBJ2-3; v_call: TRBV3-1; cdr3_aa: CASSQEGALTDTQYF
clone_size: many; j_call: TRBJ1-1; v_call: TRBV5-1; cdr3_aa: CASSLEGQGARTEAFF
clone_size: many; j_call: TRBJ1-1; v_call: TRBV12-5; cdr3_aa: CASGLVQGDRGCTEAFF
clone_size: -; j_call: TRBJ1-2; v_call: TRBV29-1; cdr3_aa: CSVDSHQTYGYTF
clone_size: few; j_call: TRBJ1-1; v_call: TRBV7-9; cdr3_aa: CASSLSRESTEAFF
clone_size: many; j_call: TRBJ1-1; v_call: TRBV6-1; cdr3_aa: CASSGQGTEAFF
clone_size: few; j_call: TRBJ1-5; v_call: TRBV19; cdr3_aa: CASSTGNLGQPQHF
clone_size: -; j_call: TRBJ1-5; v_call: TRBV19; cdr3_aa: CASSRDSQGFGNQPQHF
clone_size: many; j_call: TRBJ1-1; v_call: TRBV2; cdr3_aa: CASSGQITEAFF
clone_size: many; j_call: TRBJ1-1; v_call: TRBV24-1; cdr3_aa: CATSDLPTGLNTEAFF
clone_size: -; j_call: TRBJ2-1; v_call: TRBV25-1; cdr3_aa: CASSEKIGTIYEQFF
clone_size: many; j_call: TRBJ1-2; v_call: TRBV3-1; cdr3_aa: CASSLGTFDGYTF
clone_size: many; j_call: TRBJ2-1; v_call: TRBV2; cdr3_aa: CASRLAGGAYNEQFF
clone_size: -; j_call: TRBJ1-2; v_call: TRBV2; cdr3_aa: CASSTRDGVYGYTF
clone_size: many; j_call: TRBJ1-3; v_call: TRBV28; cdr3_aa: CASSSPGQSSGNTIYF
clone_size: many; j_call: TRBJ2-7; v_call: TRBV28; cdr3_aa: CASSPGRNEQYF
clone_size: -; j_call: TRBJ2-7; v_call: TRBV25-1; cdr3_aa: CASSERDRGPSRLAVNDYEQYF
clone_size: -; j_call: TRBJ2-2; v_call: TRBV5-4; cdr3_aa: CAASKDGSYTGELFF
clone_size: once; j_call: TRBJ2-7; v_call: TRBV29-1; cdr3_aa: CSVWTELADSSYEQYF
clone_size: few; j_call: TRBJ1-5; v_call: TRBV10-2; cdr3_aa: CASSESKETGREYSNQPQHF
clone_size: few; j_call: TRBJ2-5; v_call: TRBV28; cdr3_aa: CAIRVWETQYF